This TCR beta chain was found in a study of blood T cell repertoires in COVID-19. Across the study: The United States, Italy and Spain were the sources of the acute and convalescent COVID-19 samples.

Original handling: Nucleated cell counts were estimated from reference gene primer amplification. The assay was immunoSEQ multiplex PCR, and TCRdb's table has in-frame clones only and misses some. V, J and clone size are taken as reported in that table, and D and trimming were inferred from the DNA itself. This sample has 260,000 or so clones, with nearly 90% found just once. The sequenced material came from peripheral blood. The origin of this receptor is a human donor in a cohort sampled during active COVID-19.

The CDR3 spells CASRFTGAGELFF. CDR3 nucleotide sequence: TGTGCCAGCAGATTCACAGGGGCCGGGGAGCTGTTTTTT. The chain joins TRBV5-4 to TRBJ2-2, with 7 positions matching TRBD1. V lost 5 bases, J lost 6 bases, and 4 bases stayed unmatched. Germline V lookup: CDR1 SGHNT, CDR2 YYREEE (reference sequence). There are 13 residues in the CDR3. Combining the CDR3 with reference TRBV5-4 and TRBJ2-2 gives the whole variable domain ETGVTQSPTHLIKTRGQQVTLRCSSQSGHNTVSWYQQALGQGPQFIFQYYREEENGRGNFPPRFSGLQFPNYSSELNVNALELDDSALYLCASRFTGAGELFFGEGSRLTVL.